This T cell receptor (beta chain) appears in the sequencing data of a study of shared clonotypes between healthy human individuals. Study donors comprised healthy, HIV-negative adults devoid of recent acute infection or vaccination. Method: immunoSEQ multiplex PCR; TCRdb's copy keeps in-frame clones and lacks some. The sample yields 730,000 or so clones, 60% to 80% seen once. The CDR3 runs to 16 residues. V lost 3 bases to trimming and J lost 4 bases; unmatched junction nucleotides: 8. Germline lookup yields CDR1 SGHVS and CDR2 FNYEAQ. Sequencing was carried out using memory CD4+ T cells sorted from blood. Subset specified: CD45RA-negative fraction. This chain links TRBV7-6 with TRBJ2-1, with 8 bases that match TRBD2. The clonotype originates from a woman aged 25 to 39 in good health. CDR3 loop: CASSLGPTSGYNEQFF. The CDR3 DNA sequence: TGTGCCAGCAGCTTGGGGCCCACTAGCGGTTACAATGAGCAGTTCTTC.